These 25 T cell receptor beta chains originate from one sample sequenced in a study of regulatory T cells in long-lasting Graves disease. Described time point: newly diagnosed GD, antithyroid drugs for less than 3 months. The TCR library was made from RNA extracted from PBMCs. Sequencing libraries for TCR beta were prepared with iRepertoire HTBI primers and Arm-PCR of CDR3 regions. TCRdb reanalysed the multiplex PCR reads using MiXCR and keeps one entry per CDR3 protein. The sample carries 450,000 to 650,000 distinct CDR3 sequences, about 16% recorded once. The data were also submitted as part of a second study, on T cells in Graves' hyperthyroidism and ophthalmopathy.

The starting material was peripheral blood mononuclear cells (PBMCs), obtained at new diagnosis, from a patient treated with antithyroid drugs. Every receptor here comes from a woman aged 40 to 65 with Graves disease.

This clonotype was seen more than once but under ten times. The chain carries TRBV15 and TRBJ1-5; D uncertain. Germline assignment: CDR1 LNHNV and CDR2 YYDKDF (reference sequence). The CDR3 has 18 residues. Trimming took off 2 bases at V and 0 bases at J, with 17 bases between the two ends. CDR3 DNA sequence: TGTGCCACCAGCAGAAACTCCCCGTGGGCAGTTAGCAATCAGCCCCAGCATTTT. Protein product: CATSRNSPWAVSNQPQHF.

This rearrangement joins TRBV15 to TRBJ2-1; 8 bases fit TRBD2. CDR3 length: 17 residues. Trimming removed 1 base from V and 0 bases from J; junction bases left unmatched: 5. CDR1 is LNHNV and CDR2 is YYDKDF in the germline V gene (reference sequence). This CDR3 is CATSRGVAGSSYNEQFF. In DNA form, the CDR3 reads TGTGCCACCAGCAGAGGTGTAGCGGGGAGCTCCTACAATGAGCAGTTCTTC.

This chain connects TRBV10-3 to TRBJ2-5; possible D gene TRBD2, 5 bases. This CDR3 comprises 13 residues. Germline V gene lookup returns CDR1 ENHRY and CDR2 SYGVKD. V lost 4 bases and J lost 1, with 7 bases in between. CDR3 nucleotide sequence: TGTGCCATCAGTGGGAGGCCCCAAGAGACCCAGTACTTC. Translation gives CAISGRPQETQYF.

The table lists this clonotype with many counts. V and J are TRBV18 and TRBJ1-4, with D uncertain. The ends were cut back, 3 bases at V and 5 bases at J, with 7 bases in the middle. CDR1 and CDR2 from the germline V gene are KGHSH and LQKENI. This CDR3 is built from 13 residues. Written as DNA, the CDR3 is TGTGCCAGCTCACCCGGCCTCAATGAAAAACTGTTTTTT. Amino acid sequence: CASSPGLNEKLFF. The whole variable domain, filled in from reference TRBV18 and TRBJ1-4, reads NAGVMQNPRHLVRRRGQEARLRCSPMKGHSHVYWYRQLPEEGLKFMVYLQKENIIDESGMPKERFSAEFPKEGPSILRIQQVVRGDSAAYFCASSPGLNEKLFFGSGTQLSVL.

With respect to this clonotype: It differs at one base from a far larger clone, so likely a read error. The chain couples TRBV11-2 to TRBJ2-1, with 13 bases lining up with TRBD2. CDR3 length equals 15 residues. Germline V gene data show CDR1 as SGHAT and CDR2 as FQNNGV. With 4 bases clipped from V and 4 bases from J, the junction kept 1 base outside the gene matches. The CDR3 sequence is CASSWTSGGYNEQFF. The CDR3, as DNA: TGTGCCAGCAGCTGGACTAGCGGGGGATACAATGAGCAGTTCTTC.

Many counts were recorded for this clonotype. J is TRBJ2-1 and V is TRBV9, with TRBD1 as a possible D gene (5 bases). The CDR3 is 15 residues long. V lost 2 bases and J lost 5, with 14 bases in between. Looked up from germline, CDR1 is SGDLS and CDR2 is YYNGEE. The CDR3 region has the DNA TGTGCCAGCAGCGTCCAGGGATTGGGGAACAATGAGCAGTTCTTC. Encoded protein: CASSVQGLGNNEQFF. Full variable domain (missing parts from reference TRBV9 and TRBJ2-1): DSGVTQTPKHLITATGQRVTLRCSPRSGDLSVYWYQQSLDQGLQFLIQYYNGEERAKGNILERFSAQQFPDLHSELNLSSLELGDSALYFCASSVQGLGNNEQFFGPGTRLTVL.

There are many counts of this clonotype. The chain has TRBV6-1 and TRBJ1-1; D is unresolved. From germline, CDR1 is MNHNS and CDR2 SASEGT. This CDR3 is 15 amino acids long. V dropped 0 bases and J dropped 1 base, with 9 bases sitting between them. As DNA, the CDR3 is TGTGCCAGCAGTGAAGCTTTCGGTGGGAACACTGAAGCTTTCTTT. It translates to CASSEAFGGNTEAFF.

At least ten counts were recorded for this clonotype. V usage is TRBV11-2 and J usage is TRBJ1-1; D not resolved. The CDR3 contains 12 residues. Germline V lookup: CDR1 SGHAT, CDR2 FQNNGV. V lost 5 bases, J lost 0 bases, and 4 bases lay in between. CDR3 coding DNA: TGTGCCAGCAGCCATATGAACACTGAAGCTTTCTTT. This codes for CASSHMNTEAFF. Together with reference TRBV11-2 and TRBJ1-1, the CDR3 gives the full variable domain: EAGVAQSPRYKIIEKRQSVAFWCNPISGHATLYWYQQILGQGPKLLIQFQNNGVVDDSQLPKDRFSAERLKGVDSTLKIQPAKLEDSAVYLCASSHMNTEAFFGQGTRLTVV.

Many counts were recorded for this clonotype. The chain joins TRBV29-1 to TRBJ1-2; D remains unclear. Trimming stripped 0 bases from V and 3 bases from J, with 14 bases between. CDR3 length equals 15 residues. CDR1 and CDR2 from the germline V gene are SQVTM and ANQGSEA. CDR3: CSVEDLQGRYYGYTF. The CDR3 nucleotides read TGCAGCGTTGAAGATCTCCAAGGCAGATACTATGGCTACACCTTC. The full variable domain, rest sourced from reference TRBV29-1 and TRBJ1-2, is SAVISQKPSRDICQRGTSLTIQCQVDSQVTMMFWYRQQPGQSLTLIATANQGSEATYESGFVIDKFPISRPNLTFSTLTVSNMSPEDSSIYLCSVEDLQGRYYGYTFGSGTRLTVV.

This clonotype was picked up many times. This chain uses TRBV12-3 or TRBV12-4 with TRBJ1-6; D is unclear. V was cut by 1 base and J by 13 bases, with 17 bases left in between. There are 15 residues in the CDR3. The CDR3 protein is CASSLGPGLIVPLHF. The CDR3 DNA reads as TGTGCCAGCAGTTTAGGACCGGGATTAATCGTTCCCCTCCACTTT.

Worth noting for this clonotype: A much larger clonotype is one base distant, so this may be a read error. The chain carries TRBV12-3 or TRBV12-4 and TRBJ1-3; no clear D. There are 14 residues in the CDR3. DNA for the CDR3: TGTGTCAGCACCTCGGCACTCTCTGGAAACACCATATATTTT. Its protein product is CVSTSALSGNTIYF.

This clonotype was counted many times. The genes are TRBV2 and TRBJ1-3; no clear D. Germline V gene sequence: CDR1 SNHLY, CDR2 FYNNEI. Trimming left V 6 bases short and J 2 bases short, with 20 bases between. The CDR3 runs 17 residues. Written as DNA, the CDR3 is TGTGCCAGCAGCCCCGGTTTCCGGGCCGTTACTGGAAACACCATATATTTT. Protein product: CASSPGFRAVTGNTIYF.

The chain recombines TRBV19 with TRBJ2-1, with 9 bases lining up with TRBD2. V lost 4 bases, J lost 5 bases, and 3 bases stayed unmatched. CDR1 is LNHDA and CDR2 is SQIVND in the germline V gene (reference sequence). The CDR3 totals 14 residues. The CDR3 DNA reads TGTGCCAGTAGTAAGACTAGCGGTCACAATGAGCAGTTCTTC. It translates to CASSKTSGHNEQFF. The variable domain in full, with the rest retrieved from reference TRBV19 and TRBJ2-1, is DGGITQSPKYLFRKEGQNVTLSCEQNLNHDAMYWYRQDPGQGLRLIYYSQIVNDFQKGDIAEGYSVSREKKESFPLTVTSAQKNPTAFYLCASSKTSGHNEQFFGPGTRLTVL.

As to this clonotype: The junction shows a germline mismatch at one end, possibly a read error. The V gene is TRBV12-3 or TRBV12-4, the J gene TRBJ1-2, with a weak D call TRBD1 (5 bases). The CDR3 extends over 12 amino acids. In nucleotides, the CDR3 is TGTGCCGGCAGTTTAGGGGTATATGGCTACACCTTC. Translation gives CAGSLGVYGYTF.

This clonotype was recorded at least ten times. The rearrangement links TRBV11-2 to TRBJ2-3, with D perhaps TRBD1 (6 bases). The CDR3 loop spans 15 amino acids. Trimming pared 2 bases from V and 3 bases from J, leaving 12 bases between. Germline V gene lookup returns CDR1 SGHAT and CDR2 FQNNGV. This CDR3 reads CASSLNRVGTDTQYF. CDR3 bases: TGTGCCAGCAGCTTAAACAGGGTGGGAACAGATACGCAGTATTTT.

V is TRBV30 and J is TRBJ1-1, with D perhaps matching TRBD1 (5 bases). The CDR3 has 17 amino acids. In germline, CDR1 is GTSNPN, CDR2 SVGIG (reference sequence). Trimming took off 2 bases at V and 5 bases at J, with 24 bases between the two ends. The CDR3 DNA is TGTGCCTGGAGTCTCCTTAAGCCAGGGATCGGGTGGACTGAAGCTTTCTTT. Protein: CAWSLLKPGIGWTEAFF.

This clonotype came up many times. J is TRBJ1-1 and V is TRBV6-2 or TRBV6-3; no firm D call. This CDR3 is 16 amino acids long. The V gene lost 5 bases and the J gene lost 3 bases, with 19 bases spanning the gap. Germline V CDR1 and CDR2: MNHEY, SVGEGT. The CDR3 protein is CASSEERWAGDTEAFF. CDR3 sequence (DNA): TGTGCCAGCAGTGAAGAACGGTGGGCTGGGGACACTGAAGCTTTCTTT.

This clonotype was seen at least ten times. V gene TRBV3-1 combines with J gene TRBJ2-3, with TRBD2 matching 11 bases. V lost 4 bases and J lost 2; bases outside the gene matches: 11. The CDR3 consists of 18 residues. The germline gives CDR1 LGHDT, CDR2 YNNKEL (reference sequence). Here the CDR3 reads CASSLRGTSGFDTDTQYF. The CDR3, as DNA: TGTGCCAGCAGCCTAAGAGGGACTAGCGGATTTGACACAGATACGCAGTATTTT.

CDR3 coding DNA: TGTGCCAGCAGCTCTCAAACTGACAGGGGCTACCACAATGAGCAGTTCTTC. It yields the protein CASSSQTDRGYHNEQFF. The chain employs TRBV7-9 and TRBJ2-1, with 8 bases matching TRBD1. Germline-derived CDR1 and CDR2 are SEHNR and FQNEAQ (reference sequence). The trim removed 4 bases at V and 5 bases at J, leaving 13 bases unmatched. This CDR3 comprises 17 residues.

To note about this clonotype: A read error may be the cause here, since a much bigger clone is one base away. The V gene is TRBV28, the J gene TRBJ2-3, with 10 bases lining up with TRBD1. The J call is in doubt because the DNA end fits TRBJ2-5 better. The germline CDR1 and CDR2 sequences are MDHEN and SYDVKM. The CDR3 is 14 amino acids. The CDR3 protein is CASIQTGGREAQYF. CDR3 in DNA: TGTGCCAGCATCCAGACAGGGGGCAGGGAGGCCCAGTACTTC.

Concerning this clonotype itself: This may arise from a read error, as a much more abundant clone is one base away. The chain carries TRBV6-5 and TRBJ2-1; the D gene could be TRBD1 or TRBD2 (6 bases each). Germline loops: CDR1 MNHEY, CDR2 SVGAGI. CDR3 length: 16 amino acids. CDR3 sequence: CASSYGGGSSYNEKFF. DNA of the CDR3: TGTGCCAGCAGTTACGGAGGGGGGAGCTCCTACAATGAGAAGTTCTTC.

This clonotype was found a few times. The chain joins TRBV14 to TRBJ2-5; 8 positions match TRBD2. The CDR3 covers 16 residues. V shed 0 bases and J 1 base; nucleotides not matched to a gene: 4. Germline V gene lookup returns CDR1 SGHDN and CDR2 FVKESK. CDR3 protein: CASSQDLTSVQETQYF. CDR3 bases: TGTGCCAGCAGCCAAGATTTGACTAGCGTCCAAGAGACCCAGTACTTC. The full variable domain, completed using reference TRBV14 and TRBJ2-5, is EAGVTQFPSHSVIEKGQTVTLRCDPISGHDNLYWYRRVMGKEIKFLLHFVKESKQDESGMPNNRFLAERTGGTYSTLKVQPAELEDSGVYFCASSQDLTSVQETQYFGPGTRLLVL.

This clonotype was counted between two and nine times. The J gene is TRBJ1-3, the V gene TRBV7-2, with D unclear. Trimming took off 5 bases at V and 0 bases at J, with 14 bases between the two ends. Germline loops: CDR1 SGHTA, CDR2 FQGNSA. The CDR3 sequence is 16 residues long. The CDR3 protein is CASSPAPASSGNTIYF. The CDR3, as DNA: TGTGCCAGCAGCCCAGCTCCAGCTTCCTCTGGAAACACCATATATTTT.

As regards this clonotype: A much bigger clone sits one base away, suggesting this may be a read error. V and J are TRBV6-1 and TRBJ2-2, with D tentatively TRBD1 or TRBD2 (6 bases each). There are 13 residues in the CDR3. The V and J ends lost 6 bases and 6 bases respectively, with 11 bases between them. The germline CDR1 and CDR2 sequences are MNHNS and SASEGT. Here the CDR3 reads CASSYREAGELFF. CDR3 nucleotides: TGTGCCAGCAGCTACAGGGAGGCCGGGGAGCTGTTTTTT.

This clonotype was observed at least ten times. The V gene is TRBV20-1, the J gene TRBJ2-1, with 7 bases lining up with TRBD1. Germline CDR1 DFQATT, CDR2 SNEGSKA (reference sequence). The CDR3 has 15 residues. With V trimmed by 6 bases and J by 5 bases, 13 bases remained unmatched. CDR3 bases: TGCAGTGCCACCAACGCCGGACAGGACCACAATGAGCAGTTCTTC. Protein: CSATNAGQDHNEQFF.